These 10 T cell receptor beta chains came from one sample sequenced in a study of cytomegalovirus exposure and HLA in healthy donors. PCR used 60 Vbeta primers and 13 Jbeta primers. Using immunoSEQ multiplex PCR, the repertoire was profiled, and TCRdb retains in-frame clones only, with some absent. The table lists hundreds of thousands of clones, under 70% of them singletons. Sequencing used PBMCs. These receptors all stem from a man aged 35 to 55 in good health and CMV-seropositive.

The chain carries TRBV9 and TRBJ2-7, with D possibly being TRBD2 (6 bases). The CDR3 has 12 residues. Germline lookup yields CDR1 SGDLS and CDR2 YYNGEE. The V end lost 4 bases, the J end lost 4 bases, and 9 bases lay between the germline ends. The DNA for the CDR3 is TGTGCCAGCAGCCCTGGAGGGTACGAGCAGTACTTC. Translating gives CASSPGGYEQYF.

The chain has TRBV28 and TRBJ2-2; 8 bases match TRBD1. This CDR3 contains 17 residues. V lost 5 bases, J lost 1 base, and 9 bases stayed unmatched. CDR1 is MDHEN and CDR2 is SYDVKM in the germline V gene. The CDR3 loop reads CASSSPHDRGNTGELFF. The CDR3 DNA reads as TGTGCCAGCAGTAGCCCCCACGACAGGGGGAACACCGGGGAGCTGTTTTTT.

CDR3 nucleotide sequence: TGTGCCAGCAGTACAGGGTTTCTGAGGATCACTGAAGCTTTCTTT. As protein: CASSTGFLRITEAFF. This chain joins TRBV6-1 and TRBJ1-1, with D tentatively TRBD1 (6 bases). V shed 5 bases and J shed 4 bases, with 17 bases lying between them. The germline CDR1 and CDR2 sequences are MNHNS and SASEGT. The CDR3 covers 15 residues.

The V and J genes are TRBV5-1 and TRBJ2-7; 10 nucleotides match TRBD1. The junction had 13 bases not matched to a gene; V was cut back by 3 bases and J by 7 bases. Germline-derived CDR1 and CDR2 are SGHRS and YFSETQ. This CDR3 is built from 16 residues. The chain's CDR3 is CASSSLGDRGLSEQYF. DNA for the CDR3: TGCGCCAGCAGCTCCCTCGGAGACAGGGGGCTCAGTGAGCAGTACTTC.

The chain carries TRBV19 and TRBJ2-3; 11 nucleotides agree with TRBD2. CDR1 and CDR2 (germline): LNHDA, SQIVND (reference sequence). Losses at the gene ends were 3 bases for V and 4 bases for J; bases not matched to a gene: 9. This CDR3 is 17 amino acids long. The CDR3 is CASSMRVAGGQADTQYF. As DNA, the CDR3 is TGTGCCAGTAGTATGCGGGTAGCGGGGGGGCAAGCAGATACGCAGTATTTT.

This clone was counted a few times. The rearrangement uses TRBV25-1 and TRBJ1-1; possibly TRBD1 for D (5 bases). CDR1 and CDR2 (germline): MGHDK, SYGVNS. This CDR3 region has 14 residues. The ends were cut back, 8 bases at V and 0 bases at J, with 13 bases in the middle. The CDR3 spells CASSLGGVNTEAFF. CDR3 coding DNA: TGTGCCAGCTCATTAGGAGGGGTGAACACTGAAGCTTTCTTT.

The chain couples TRBV4-1 to TRBJ2-5; tentative D call: TRBD1 (5 bases). TRBJ2-7 explains the end of the DNA better; the J call may be wrong. Germline loops: CDR1 MGHRA, CDR2 YSYEKL. The CDR3 covers 16 residues. The CDR3 region is CASSQVPQGPLYEQYF. The CDR3 DNA reads as TGCGCCAGCAGCCAAGTTCCCCAGGGCCCACTCTACGAGCAGTACTTC.

In DNA form, the CDR3 reads TGCAGCGTCGGGACAGTCGACTACGAGCAGTACTTC. It yields the protein CSVGTVDYEQYF. The J gene is TRBJ2-7, the V gene TRBV29-1; 7 positions match TRBD1. V lost 6 bases, J lost 3 bases, and 5 bases stayed unmatched. The V gene's germline CDR1 is SQVTM and CDR2 ANQGSEA. The CDR3 spans 12 residues.

This clone has only one observation. This chain links TRBV4-3 with TRBJ1-1; possibly TRBD1 for D (6 bases). Germline V CDR1 and CDR2: LGHNA, YSLEER. The CDR3 spans 19 residues. V lost 4 bases, J lost 6 bases, and 30 bases lay in between. The CDR3 is CASSRRGAGGGFGGSEAFF. The DNA of the CDR3 is TGCGCCAGCAGCCGCCGGGGGGCGGGGGGCGGTTTTGGGGGCTCTGAAGCTTTCTTT.

This clone was counted a few times. The chain employs TRBV6-1 and TRBJ2-1; the D gene is possibly TRBD1 (5 bases). From germline, CDR1 is MNHNS and CDR2 SASEGT. CDR3 length equals 13 residues. V gave up 8 bases and J gave up 3 bases, with 11 bases separating them. CDR3 sequence reads: CASGRTGYNEQFF. CDR3 nucleotide sequence: TGTGCCAGCGGGCGAACAGGCTACAATGAGCAGTTCTTC.